These T cell receptor beta chains were read from a single sample in a study of cytomegalovirus exposure and HLA in healthy donors. Sequencing used immunoSEQ multiplex PCR; TCRdb keeps in-frame clones, though not all of them. This sample has about 150,000 clones, with around 80% found just once. What was sequenced was PBMCs. The receptor set was obtained from a man between 25 and 39 years old in good health and CMV-seropositive. Both conserved end residues are part of each CDR3. A D gene is named only where the DNA matches it firmly. Size is stated for part of the rows, as once, few or many counts, or as a class when the clone is expanded.

TRBJ1-2,-,TRBV27,-,TGTGCCAGCAGCCGAGATATAGGGACACTTTATGGCTACACCTTC,CASSRDIGTLYGYTF
TRBJ2-5,TRBD2,TRBV27,once,TGTGCCAGCGGTCTACTAGCGAGCCAAGAGACCCAGTACTTC,CASGLLASQETQYF
TRBJ2-7,-,TRBV13,few,TGTGCCAGCAGCTTAGGGCCGAGGGACTACGAGCAGTACTTC,CASSLGPRDYEQYF
TRBJ2-7,TRBD2,TRBV9,-,TGTGCCAGCAGCCCAGCCAGCGGGAGTCCCTACGAGCAGTACTTC,CASSPASGSPYEQYF
TRBJ2-1,TRBD2,TRBV4-2,few,TGTGCCAGCAGCCAAGATGGGACTAGCGGGTACAATGAGCAGTTCTTC,CASSQDGTSGYNEQFF
TRBJ2-3,TRBD2,TRBV4-1,once,TGCGCCAGCAGCCCAAGCGGGAAGGCAGATACGCAGTATTTT,CASSPSGKADTQYF
TRBJ2-5,TRBD2,TRBV19,-,TGTGCCAGTAGTATGCTAGCGGGTAAGAAACAAGAGACCCAGTACTTC,CASSMLAGKKQETQYF
TRBJ1-1,TRBD1,TRBV4-1,-,TGCGCCAGCAGCCAGTCGACAGGGAGTTACACTGAAGCTTTCTTT,CASSQSTGSYTEAFF
TRBJ2-5,TRBD1,TRBV28,-,TGTGCCAGCAGTCTACAGGGGTGGGAAGAGACCCAGTACTTC,CASSLQGWEETQYF
TRBJ2-1,-,TRBV5-6,-,TGTGCCAGCAGCCGAGCGGGCCCCTACAATGAGCAGTTCTTC,CASSRAGPYNEQFF
TRBJ1-5,TRBD1,TRBV6-5,-,TGTGCCAGCAGGCGGACAGGGGATATTCAGCCCCAGCATTTT,CASRRTGDIQPQHF
TRBJ1-1,-,TRBV5-1,-,TGCGCCAGCAGCATTACAGGGTACACTGAAGCTTTCTTT,CASSITGYTEAFF
TRBJ2-3,-,TRBV5-1,-,TGCGCCAGCAGCTCCCTAGCCACAGATACGCAGTATTTT,CASSSLATDTQYF
TRBJ1-3,-,TRBV7-9,-,TGTGCCAGCAGCTGGCCACAGGGTGGAAACACCATATATTTT,CASSWPQGGNTIYF
TRBJ1-5,TRBD1,TRBV7-9,-,TGTGCCAGCAGCTTAGAAGGGACAGGAGAAAATCAGCCCCAGCATTTT,CASSLEGTGENQPQHF
TRBJ2-5,TRBD1,TRBV2,-,TGTGCCAGCAGTGCAGGGGGCGGCGAGACCCAGTACTTC,CASSAGGGETQYF
TRBJ1-1,-,TRBV7-3,-,TGTTCCAGCAGCTTACTCCGTCTCCGGGGAGGCACTGAAGCTTTCTTT,CSSSLLRLRGGTEAFF
TRBJ1-1,TRBD1,TRBV10-2,once,TGCGCCAGCAGGTTAAGTGACAGGGCAAGGGTTGAAGCTTTCTTT,CASRLSDRARVEAFF
TRBJ2-7,TRBD2,TRBV7-2,-,TGTGCCAGCAGCTCCCGCTCTAGCGGGAGTCAGTACGAGCAGTACTTC,CASSSRSSGSQYEQYF
TRBJ2-7,TRBD1,TRBV5-6,-,TGTGCCAGCAGCTCCAGGGGGCGACGAACGTTTTACTCCTACGAGCAGTACTTC,CASSSRGRRTFYSYEQYF
TRBJ2-7,-,TRBV10-3,-,TGTGCCATCAGTGAGCCCCAGGGGACGCGGGAGCAGTACTTC,CAISEPQGTREQYF
TRBJ2-2,-,TRBV19,-,TGTGCCAGTACCGCAGGGAATATCGGGGAGCTGTTTTTT,CASTAGNIGELFF
TRBJ2-6,TRBD1,TRBV19,-,TGTGCCAGTAGTTCTAGACAGGGGTGGTCTGGGGCCAACGTCCTGACTTTC,CASSSRQGWSGANVLTF
TRBJ2-7,-,TRBV7-3,-,TGTGCCAGCAGCTTTGAGCAGGCTTCCGAGCAGTACTTC,CASSFEQASEQYF
TRBJ2-7,TRBD1,TRBV19,-,TGTGCCAGTACCAACCCGGGACAGGGTTTAGGGCAGTACTTC,CASTNPGQGLGQYF
TRBJ2-1,-,TRBV14,-,TGTGCCAGCAGCCAAGTTCTGCTAGACCCAAGCTCCTACAATGAGCAGTTCTTC,CASSQVLLDPSSYNEQFF
TRBJ2-7,TRBD2,TRBV6-1,-,TGTGCCGCCGAACCTAGCGGGAGTTTGAACGAGCAGTACTTC,CAAEPSGSLNEQYF
TRBJ2-7,-,TRBV7-9,-,TGTGCCACTACACAATCCCAGGGCCCCTACGAGCAGTACTTC,CATTQSQGPYEQYF
TRBJ1-1,-,TRBV9,-,TGTGCCAGCAGCGTAGGGGCTGAGGGGAACACTGAAGCTTTCTTT,CASSVGAEGNTEAFF
TRBJ2-7,TRBD2,TRBV6-1,-,TGTGCCAGCAGTGAAGCGAAATGGGCTAGCGGTTCCTACGAGCAGTACTTC,CASSEAKWASGSYEQYF
TRBJ2-7,-,TRBV30,once,TGTGCCTGGAGGTCTTCAGGGGGGAACTACGAGCAGTACTTC,CAWRSSGGNYEQYF
TRBJ2-5,-,TRBV28,-,TGTGCCAGCAGCCACCCCGAAAGTTTTAGGGGGACCCAGTACTTC,CASSHPESFRGTQYF
TRBJ1-2,TRBD1,TRBV30,-,TGTGCCTGGTCCACGGGACAGGGTTTATTTGGCTACACCTTC,CAWSTGQGLFGYTF
TRBJ2-7,TRBD2,TRBV7-9,-,TGTGCCAGCAGCTTTGGCGGGAGGGCCTTGGGCGAGCAGTACTTC,CASSFGGRALGEQYF
TRBJ2-3,TRBD1,TRBV29-1,-,TGCAGCGTGGGGGACAGGAGCCCAGATACGCAGTATTTT,CSVGDRSPDTQYF
TRBJ1-2,-,TRBV4-1,-,TGCGCCAGCAGCCAACAGGGTTCCGGCTATGGCTACACCTTC,CASSQQGSGYGYTF
TRBJ2-3,TRBD2,TRBV2,-,TGTGCCAGCATGCTAGCGGGGAGCACAGATACGCAGTATTTT,CASMLAGSTDTQYF